The 4 T cell receptor beta chains below were found in one sample sequenced in a study of blood T cell repertoires in COVID-19. TCRdb keeps only in-frame clones here, not all; method: immunoSEQ multiplex PCR. Of 200,000 to 250,000 clones in the sample, approximately 82% were seen once. Sequencing used peripheral blood. The source is an elderly woman with active or convalescent COVID-19.

The V call is TRBV5-1, the J call TRBJ1-3; D remains ambiguous. V was cut by 4 bases and J by 6 bases, with 5 bases left in between. In germline, CDR1 is SGHRS, CDR2 YFSETQ. The CDR3 has 11 residues. CDR3 DNA sequence: TGCGCCAGCAGCACTGAAAACACCATATATTTT. Amino acids: CASSTENTIYF. Filled out from reference TRBV5-1 and TRBJ1-3, the complete variable domain reads KAGVTQTPRYLIKTRGQQVTLSCSPISGHRSVSWYQQTPGQGLQFLFEYFSETQRNKGNFPGRFSGRQFSNSRSEMNVSTLELGDSALYLCASSTENTIYFGEGSWLTVV.

This clone was seen once. The genes are TRBV13 and TRBJ2-7; 9 nucleotides match TRBD1. V lost 3 bases to trimming and J lost 7 bases; unmatched junction nucleotides: 7. The length of the CDR3 is 14 residues. CDR1 PRHDT and CDR2 FYEKMQ come from the germline V gene (reference sequence). CDR3 residues: CASSFWTGAGEQYF. The CDR3 nucleotides are TGTGCCAGCAGCTTCTGGACAGGGGCGGGGGAGCAGTACTTC. Variable domain in full (rest from reference TRBV13 and TRBJ2-7): AAGVIQSPRHLIKEKRETATLKCYPIPRHDTVYWYQQGPGQDPQFLISFYEKMQSDKGSIPDRFSAQQFSDYHSELNMSSLELGDSALYFCASSFWTGAGEQYFGPGTRLTVT.

The CDR3 region has the DNA TGTGCCAGTAGTCTTGACAGCTACGAGCAGTACTTC. Its protein is CASSLDSYEQYF. The rearrangement links TRBV19 to TRBJ2-7; D is possibly TRBD1 (5 bases). The V gene lost 5 bases and the J gene lost 3 bases, with 8 bases spanning the gap. Germline lookup yields CDR1 LNHDA and CDR2 SQIVND (reference sequence). This CDR3 contains 12 residues.

CDR3 residues: CASSPGTVFGQYF. In DNA, the CDR3 is TGTGCCAGCAGTCCAGGGACAGTGTTTGGTCAGTACTTC. The chain couples TRBV12-3 or TRBV12-4 to TRBJ2-7; 7 bases are a match to TRBD1. The V and J ends lost 5 bases and 10 bases, in that order; junction bases with no gene match: 11. This CDR3 is built from 13 residues.